The clone carrying this T cell receptor beta chain is a singleton in its sample. TCRdb reprocessed the 5' RACE reads with MiXCR, giving one entry per CDR3 protein. The table lists approximately 630,000 distinct CDR3 sequences, 7% to 7.5% of them singletons, with about 1.5% in the top ten. This entry belongs to a study of identical twins. The CDR3 sequence is 16 residues long. Between the trimmed V and J ends, which lost 3 bases and 6 bases, there was a span of 17 bases. Germline V gene data show CDR1 as SSHAT and CDR2 as FNYEAQ (reference sequence). This sample also belongs to another study, concerning yellow fever vaccine responses in identical twins. This second report adds: As reported, the vaccine T cell response of twins seemed partly convergent and partly personalized.

This rearrangement joins TRBV7-7 to TRBJ2-2; D is uncertain. The sequence was collected from a woman aged 18-30 years in good health. Sequencing used PBMCs. The CDR3 DNA follows: TGTGCCAGCAGCTTTGGGCCCCGCAGTTTGGCCGGGGAGCTGTTTTTT. Its protein product is CASSFGPRSLAGELFF.